This T cell receptor (beta chain) is drawn from a study of T cell repertoires in cytomegalovirus infection. About the research overall: It was the public TCR beta signatures that indicated both CMV infection and matching HLA type. General observations from the study: The ex vivo response was dominated by HLA-C-restricted CMV-specific TCR beta clonotypes. Public TCR beta family frequency separated CMV-and-HLA carriers, including in an independent cohort.

TCRdb used MiXCR to reprocess the reads, holding one entry per CDR3 protein. The table includes roughly 500,000 distinct CDR3 sequences, approximately 16% detected once. This clonotype appeared many times. The antigen remains undetermined. CDR3 size: 18 residues. CDR1 is MNHNS, CDR2 SASEGT, per germline. V lost 2 bases, J lost 6 bases, and 25 bases lay in between. Material: CD8+ T cells from PBMCs. V gene TRBV6-1 combines with J gene TRBJ1-2, with D perhaps TRBD1 (6 bases). The sequence derives from a human donor in good health (CMV status not recorded). Some clones in this sample may be carry-over from other donors' samples. CDR3 residues: CASSERVLAGQGSDGYTF. Here the CDR3 DNA reads TGTGCCAGCAGTGAACGCGTCCTAGCCGGTCAGGGGAGTGATGGCTACACCTTC.